Below, 8 T cell receptor beta chains from the same sample are listed, as sequenced in a study of cytomegalovirus exposure and HLA in healthy donors. With 60 Vbeta and 13 Jbeta primers, the PCR was carried out. Clones were sequenced by immunoSEQ multiplex PCR, and TCRdb holds only the in-frame ones, with some missing. In all, the sample yields roughly 140,000 clones. The sequencing input was PBMCs. These receptors came from a man between 35 and 55 years old in good health and CMV-seronegative.

This chain joins TRBV7-2 and TRBJ1-6; D gene unclear. V was pared by 5 bases and J by 10 bases, with 12 bases between. This CDR3 has 13 residues. Germline V lookup: CDR1 SGHTA, CDR2 FQGNSA. CDR3 protein: CASSTGPGSPLHF. The DNA of the CDR3 is TGTGCCAGCAGCACCGGCCCGGGGTCACCCCTCCACTTT.

The rearrangement joins TRBV11-1 to TRBJ2-3, with 9 bases lining up with TRBD1. The germline CDR1 and CDR2 sequences are SGHAT and FQDESV (reference sequence). CDR3 length equals 16 residues. The junction had 5 bases not matched to a gene; V was cut back by 1 base and J by 3 bases. The CDR3 nucleotides read TGTGCCAGCAGCTTAGGCCGGGACAGGGTAACAGATACGCAGTATTTT. Translated: CASSLGRDRVTDTQYF.

CDR3 region: CVRSLAQGARNGYTF. The CDR3 DNA is TGTGTCAGAAGCTTAGCCCAGGGGGCTAGGAATGGCTACACCTTC. V and J are TRBV7-5 and TRBJ1-2; the D call of TRBD1 is as the table states it, not checked on the DNA. TRBV7-5 is a pseudogene segment. The CDR3 runs 15 residues.

Note on this clone: Distinct nucleotide sequences in the sample also encode this CDR3. V usage is TRBV25-1 and J usage is TRBJ1-6; TRBD1 agrees at 7 bases. CDR3 length: 14 amino acids. V lost 6 bases, J lost 6 bases, and 5 bases stayed unmatched. The V gene's germline CDR1 is MGHDK and CDR2 SYGVNS. In nucleotides, the CDR3 is TGTGCCAGCAGCGGGGGACAGCGTAATTCACCCCTCCACTTT. It yields the protein CASSGGQRNSPLHF.

The chain couples TRBV7-2 to TRBJ2-7, with TRBD2 matching 7 bases. J gave up 0 bases and V 5 bases, and 4 bases lay outside the gene matches. Germline V gives CDR1 SGHTA, CDR2 FQGNSA. CDR3 length: 14 amino acids. CDR3 in DNA: TGTGCCAGCAGCCCGGGGGGAAGCTCCTACGAGCAGTACTTC. Residues: CASSPGGSSYEQYF.

To note about this clone: Different DNA sequences within this sample yield the same CDR3. The rearrangement joins TRBV16 to TRBJ2-7, with D maybe TRBD1 (6 bases). Germline V gene lookup returns CDR1 KGHSY and CDR2 FQNENV. V dropped 0 bases and J dropped 3 bases, with 9 bases sitting between them. The CDR3 length is 14 residues. CDR3 amino acids: CASSQSSQGYEQYF. The CDR3 DNA reads as TGTGCCAGCAGCCAATCTTCACAGGGCTACGAGCAGTACTTC.

With respect to this clone: This likely comes from a read error, as the CDR3 has no conserved phenylalanine or tryptophan at its end. V usage is TRBV2 and J usage is TRBJ2-2; 7 nucleotides line up with TRBD1. The length of the CDR3 is 15 residues. Germline loops: CDR1 SNHLY, CDR2 FYNNEI. Unmatched junction bases numbered 4, after V lost 5 bases and J lost 1 base. This CDR3 reads CASSLDRVNTGELFS. CDR3 bases: TGTGCCAGCAGTCTTGACAGGGTGAACACCGGGGAGCTGTTTTCT.

V gene TRBV12-5 combines with J gene TRBJ1-2; no reliable D call. V lost 2 bases and J 2 bases, leaving 6 bases between the germline ends. The germline V gene encodes CDR1 LGHNT and CDR2 FRNRAP. This CDR3 comprises 13 residues. The CDR3 sequence: CASGLFQNYGYTF. CDR3 in DNA: TGTGCTAGTGGTTTGTTCCAAAACTATGGCTACACCTTC. Drawing the rest from reference TRBV12-5 and TRBJ1-2, the complete variable domain is DARVTQTPRHKVTEMGQEVTMRCQPILGHNTVFWYRQTMMQGLELLAYFRNRAPLDDSGMPKDRFSAEMPDATLATLKIQPSEPRDSAVYFCASGLFQNYGYTFGSGTRLTVV.